The next 12 T cell receptor beta chains were all read from a single sample in a study of CD8+ T cells in alopecia areata. Sequencing relied on a cDNA template that was reverse transcribed from extracted RNA. Clones were sequenced by immunoSEQ multiplex PCR, and TCRdb holds only the in-frame ones, with some missing. This table holds about 210,000 clones, roughly 66% found once. The treatment denotes: oral pan-JAK inhibitor, 5-10 mg twice daily. Material: CD4+ T cells sorted from blood, obtained at week 44, from a patient treated with tofacitinib. These receptors all come from a human donor with alopecia areata.

This clone has at least ten counts. The chain carries TRBV7-2 and TRBJ2-1; 8 bases line up with TRBD2. Trimming cost V 1 base and J 5 bases; bases outside gene matches: 4. Germline assignment: CDR1 SGHTA and CDR2 FQGNSA. This CDR3 contains 15 residues. DNA of the CDR3: TGTGCCAGCAGCTTAGGAGCGGGGGCCAACAATGAGCAGTTCTTC. Its translation is CASSLGAGANNEQFF. The full variable domain, with the rest looked up from reference TRBV7-2 and TRBJ2-1, is GAGVSQSPSNKVTEKGKDVELRCDPISGHTALYWYRQSLGQGLEFLIYFQGNSAPDKSGLPSDRFSAERTGGSVSTLTIQRTQQEDSAVYLCASSLGAGANNEQFFGPGTRLTVL.

This sequence joins TRBV5-4 and TRBJ2-3, with D possibly being TRBD1 or TRBD2 (5 bases each). CDR1 SGHNT and CDR2 YYREEE come from the germline V gene (reference sequence). V lost 1 base and J 7 bases, leaving 16 bases between the germline ends. This CDR3 is 15 amino acids long. DNA of the CDR3: TGTGCCAGCAGCTTGATCCGGGGCACGACCAATACGCAGTATTTT. Translation: CASSLIRGTTNTQYF.

This sequence joins TRBV10-3 and TRBJ1-2, with D possibly matching TRBD1 (6 bases). Germline-derived CDR1 and CDR2 are ENHRY and SYGVKD. Deletions cut 0 bases from V and 3 bases from J, with 11 bases between. The CDR3 contains 15 residues. The DNA for the CDR3 is TGTGCCATCAGTGAGTCGGAGGGGGGACACTATGGCTACACCTTC. This codes for CAISESEGGHYGYTF.

J is TRBJ1-6 and V is TRBV7-3, with D maybe TRBD1 (6 bases). V dropped 5 bases and J dropped 6 bases, with 14 bases sitting between them. Germline V gene data show CDR1 as SGHTA and CDR2 as FQGTGA. This CDR3 comprises 15 residues. In DNA form, the CDR3 reads TGTGCCAGCAGCCCCCCCACAGGGACTAATTCACCCCTCCACTTT. This sequence encodes CASSPPTGTNSPLHF.

This rearrangement joins TRBV5-6 to TRBJ1-1; unclear D gene. Trimming pared 3 bases from V and 4 bases from J, leaving 10 bases between. Germline lookup yields CDR1 SGHDT and CDR2 YYEEEE. This CDR3 has 13 residues. The CDR3 DNA sequence: TGTGCCAGCAGCTCTACACACTTCACTGAAGCTTTCTTT. Translated, it gives CASSSTHFTEAFF.

This chain uses TRBV29-1 with TRBJ1-2; a possible D gene is TRBD1 (6 bases). This CDR3 is 16 amino acids long. Germline CDR1 SQVTM, CDR2 ANQGSEA. With 0 bases removed from V and 6 bases from J, the gap between germline ends came to 20 bases. In DNA, the CDR3 is TGCAGCGTTGAAGATCTGTTACGGGGAAGGGGGAATGGCTACACCTTC. This translates into CSVEDLLRGRGNGYTF.

This clone occurred a few times. This chain connects TRBV7-2 to TRBJ1-2, with D hard to call. Per germline, CDR1 SGHTA and CDR2 FQGNSA. The V end was cut by 2 bases, the J end by 8 bases, with 12 bases between. CDR3 length: 13 amino acids. CDR3 nucleotides: TGTGCCAGCAGCTTAACACCCTCCGGGGGCTACACCTTC. It specifies CASSLTPSGGYTF.

There are a few counts of this clone. The CDR3 spells CASSPGTGRASNTEAFF. CDR3 nucleotide sequence: TGTGCCAGCAGTCCCGGGACAGGGCGGGCTTCGAACACTGAAGCTTTCTTT. This chain connects TRBV27 to TRBJ1-1; TRBD1 matches 9 bases. Trimming removed 5 bases from V and 1 base from J; junction bases left unmatched: 11. Germline-derived CDR1 and CDR2 are MNHEY and SMNVEV (reference sequence). The CDR3 spans 17 residues.

As regards this clone: Distinct nucleotide sequences in the sample also encode this CDR3. The chain has TRBV7-3 and TRBJ1-2; possible D gene TRBD1, 5 bases. Per the germline V gene, CDR1 is SGHTA and CDR2 is FQGTGA. This CDR3 comprises 13 residues. V was pared by 3 bases and J by 5 bases, with 10 bases between. CDR3 sequence: CASSLEGNYGYTF. The CDR3 nucleotides read TGTGCCAGCAGCTTGGAGGGGAATTATGGCTACACCTTC.

The rearrangement joins TRBV29-1 to TRBJ2-3; 9 positions match TRBD1. Germline V gene lookup returns CDR1 SQVTM and CDR2 ANQGSEA. With 3 bases clipped from V and 2 bases from J, the junction kept 3 bases outside the gene matches. The length of the CDR3 is 14 residues. The CDR3 protein is CSVEGDRATDTQYF. The CDR3 region has the DNA TGCAGCGTTGAGGGGGACAGGGCCACAGATACGCAGTATTTT.

This chain connects TRBV7-2 to TRBJ2-3; no definite D call. The germline V and J ends were trimmed by 5 bases and 6 bases, with 9 bases remaining between them. CDR1 and CDR2 (germline): SGHTA, FQGNSA. The CDR3 has 12 amino acids. The CDR3 bases are TGTGCCAGCAGCCTATATCGGGATACGCAGTATTTT. This gives the protein CASSLYRDTQYF. The full variable domain, rest sourced from reference TRBV7-2 and TRBJ2-3, is GAGVSQSPSNKVTEKGKDVELRCDPISGHTALYWYRQSLGQGLEFLIYFQGNSAPDKSGLPSDRFSAERTGGSVSTLTIQRTQQEDSAVYLCASSLYRDTQYFGPGTRLTVL.

V is TRBV10-3 and J is TRBJ2-1; 11 bases line up with TRBD2. Germline V gene lookup returns CDR1 ENHRY and CDR2 SYGVKD. CDR3 length: 15 residues. V trimming: 3 bases; J trimming: 7 bases; junction bases outside the gene matches: 5. The CDR3 loop reads CAISDLAGGPNEQFF. In nucleotides, the CDR3 is TGTGCCATCAGTGACTTAGCGGGGGGGCCTAATGAGCAGTTCTTC.